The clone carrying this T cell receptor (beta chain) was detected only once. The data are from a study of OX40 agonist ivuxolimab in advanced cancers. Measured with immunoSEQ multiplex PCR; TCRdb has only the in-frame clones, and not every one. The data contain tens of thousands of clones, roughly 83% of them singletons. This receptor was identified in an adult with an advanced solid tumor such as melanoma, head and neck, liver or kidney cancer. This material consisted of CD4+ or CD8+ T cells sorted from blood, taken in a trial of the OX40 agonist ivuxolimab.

The CDR3 is CASNGGQGDQPQHF. CDR3 in DNA: TGTGCCAGCAATGGGGGACAGGGGGATCAGCCCCAGCATTTT. The V call is TRBV2, the J call TRBJ1-5; 11 positions match TRBD1. Trimming cost V 7 bases and J 5 bases; bases outside gene matches: 4. The CDR3 is made up of 14 amino acids. Per germline, CDR1 SNHLY and CDR2 FYNNEI.